What follows is one T cell receptor (beta chain) and its context. The repertoire was sequenced with immunoSEQ multiplex PCR; TCRdb's copy has only in-frame clones and lacks some. The repertoire consists of some 79,000 clones, with around 94% occurring once and the leading ten covering 0.2% to 0.3%. These data originate in a study of technical replicates of blood from several donors. The CDR3 totals 16 residues. The V call is TRBV21-1, the J call TRBJ2-7; the D call TRBD2 from the table was never checked on the DNA. TRBV21-1 is a recognized pseudogene. The sequence came from a human donor in good health. Sequencing was carried out using T cells isolated from PBMCs. The CDR3 loop is CASSPRPAGEYYEQYF. In DNA form, the CDR3 reads TGTGCCAGCAGCCCTCGTCCAGCGGGGGAGTACTACGAGCAGTACTTC.